The present T cell receptor beta chain was sequenced within a study of blood T cell repertoires in COVID-19. About the research overall: The analysed material was cDNA or gDNA that came from T cells, B-cell-depleted T cells, or PBMCs.

This CDR3 is 17 amino acids long. In the study's own analysis: Amplification with reference gene primers provided the estimates of nucleated cell counts. Some clones are missing from TCRdb's copy, which holds only in-frame ones; the method was immunoSEQ multiplex PCR. D and trimming were read from the DNA, whereas the V and J calls and clone size are those reported in that table. The sample lists 160,000 or so clones, about 80% occurring once. The specimen was peripheral blood. The V and J genes are TRBV21-1 and TRBJ2-6; TRBD1 was called by the table and not checked on the DNA. TRBV21-1 is listed as a pseudogene. This sequence was found in a human donor in a cohort sampled during active COVID-19. The CDR3 reads CASSEAGEGSGANVLTF. In nucleotides, the CDR3 is TGTGCCAGCAGCGAGGCAGGGGAAGGCTCTGGGGCCAACGTCCTGACTTTC.